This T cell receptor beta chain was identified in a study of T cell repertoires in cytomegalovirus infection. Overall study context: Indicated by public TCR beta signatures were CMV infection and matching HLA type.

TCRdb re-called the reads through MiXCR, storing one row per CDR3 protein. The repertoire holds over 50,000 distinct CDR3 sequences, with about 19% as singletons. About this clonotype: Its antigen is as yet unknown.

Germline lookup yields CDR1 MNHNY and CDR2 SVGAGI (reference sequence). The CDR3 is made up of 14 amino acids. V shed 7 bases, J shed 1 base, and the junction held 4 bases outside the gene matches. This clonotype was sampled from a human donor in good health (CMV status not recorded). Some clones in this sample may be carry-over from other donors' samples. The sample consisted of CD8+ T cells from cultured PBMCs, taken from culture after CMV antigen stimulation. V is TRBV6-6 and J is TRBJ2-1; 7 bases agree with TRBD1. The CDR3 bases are TGTGCCAGCACGTCAGGGGGTTCCTACAATGAGCAGTTCTTC. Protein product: CASTSGGSYNEQFF.